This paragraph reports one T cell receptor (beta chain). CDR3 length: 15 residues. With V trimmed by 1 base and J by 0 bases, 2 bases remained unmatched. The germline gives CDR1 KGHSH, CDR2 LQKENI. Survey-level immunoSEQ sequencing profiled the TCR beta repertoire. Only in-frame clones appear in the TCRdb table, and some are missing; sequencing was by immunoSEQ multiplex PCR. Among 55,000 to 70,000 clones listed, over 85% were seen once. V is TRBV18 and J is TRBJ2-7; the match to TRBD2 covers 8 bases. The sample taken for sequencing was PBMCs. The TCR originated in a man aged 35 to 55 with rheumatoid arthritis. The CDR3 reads CASSPRREASYEQYF. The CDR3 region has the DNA TGTGCCAGCTCACCACGGCGGGAGGCCTCCTACGAGCAGTACTTC.